This T cell receptor (beta chain) is drawn from a study of cytomegalovirus exposure and HLA in healthy donors. Turning to this clone: This sample includes further DNA sequences coding for the same CDR3.

PCR amplification relied on 60 Vbeta primers (plus 13 Jbeta primers). TCRdb's table, derived via immunoSEQ multiplex PCR, lists solely in-frame clones and lacks some. The table records around 150,000 clones, roughly 80% of them present only once. Sequencing used PBMCs. This TCR was sampled from a male donor in good health and CMV-seronegative.

Written as DNA, the CDR3 is TGTGCCAGCAGTGTTCTCAGCGGGCGAGGCGACGAGCAGTACTTC. Residues: CASSVLSGRGDEQYF. V is TRBV6-1 and J is TRBJ2-7; D might be TRBD2 (6 bases). The V and J ends lost 4 bases and 5 bases respectively, with 18 bases between them. This CDR3 contains 15 residues. Germline V gene data show CDR1 as MNHNS and CDR2 as SASEGT.